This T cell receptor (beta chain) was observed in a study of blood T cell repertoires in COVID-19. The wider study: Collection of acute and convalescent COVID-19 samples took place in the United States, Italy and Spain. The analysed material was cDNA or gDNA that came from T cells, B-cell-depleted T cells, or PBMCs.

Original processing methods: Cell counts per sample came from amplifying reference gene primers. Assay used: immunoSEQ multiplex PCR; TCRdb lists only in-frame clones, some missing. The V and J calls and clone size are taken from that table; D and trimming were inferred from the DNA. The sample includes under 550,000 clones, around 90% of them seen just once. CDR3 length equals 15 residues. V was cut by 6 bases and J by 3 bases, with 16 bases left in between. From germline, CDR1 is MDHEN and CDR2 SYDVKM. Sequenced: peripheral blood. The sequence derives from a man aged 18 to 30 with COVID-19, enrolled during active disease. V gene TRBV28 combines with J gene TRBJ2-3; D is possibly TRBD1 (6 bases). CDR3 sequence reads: CASRLGDIFTDTQYF. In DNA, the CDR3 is TGTGCCAGCAGGTTGGGGGACATCTTTACAGATACGCAGTATTTT.